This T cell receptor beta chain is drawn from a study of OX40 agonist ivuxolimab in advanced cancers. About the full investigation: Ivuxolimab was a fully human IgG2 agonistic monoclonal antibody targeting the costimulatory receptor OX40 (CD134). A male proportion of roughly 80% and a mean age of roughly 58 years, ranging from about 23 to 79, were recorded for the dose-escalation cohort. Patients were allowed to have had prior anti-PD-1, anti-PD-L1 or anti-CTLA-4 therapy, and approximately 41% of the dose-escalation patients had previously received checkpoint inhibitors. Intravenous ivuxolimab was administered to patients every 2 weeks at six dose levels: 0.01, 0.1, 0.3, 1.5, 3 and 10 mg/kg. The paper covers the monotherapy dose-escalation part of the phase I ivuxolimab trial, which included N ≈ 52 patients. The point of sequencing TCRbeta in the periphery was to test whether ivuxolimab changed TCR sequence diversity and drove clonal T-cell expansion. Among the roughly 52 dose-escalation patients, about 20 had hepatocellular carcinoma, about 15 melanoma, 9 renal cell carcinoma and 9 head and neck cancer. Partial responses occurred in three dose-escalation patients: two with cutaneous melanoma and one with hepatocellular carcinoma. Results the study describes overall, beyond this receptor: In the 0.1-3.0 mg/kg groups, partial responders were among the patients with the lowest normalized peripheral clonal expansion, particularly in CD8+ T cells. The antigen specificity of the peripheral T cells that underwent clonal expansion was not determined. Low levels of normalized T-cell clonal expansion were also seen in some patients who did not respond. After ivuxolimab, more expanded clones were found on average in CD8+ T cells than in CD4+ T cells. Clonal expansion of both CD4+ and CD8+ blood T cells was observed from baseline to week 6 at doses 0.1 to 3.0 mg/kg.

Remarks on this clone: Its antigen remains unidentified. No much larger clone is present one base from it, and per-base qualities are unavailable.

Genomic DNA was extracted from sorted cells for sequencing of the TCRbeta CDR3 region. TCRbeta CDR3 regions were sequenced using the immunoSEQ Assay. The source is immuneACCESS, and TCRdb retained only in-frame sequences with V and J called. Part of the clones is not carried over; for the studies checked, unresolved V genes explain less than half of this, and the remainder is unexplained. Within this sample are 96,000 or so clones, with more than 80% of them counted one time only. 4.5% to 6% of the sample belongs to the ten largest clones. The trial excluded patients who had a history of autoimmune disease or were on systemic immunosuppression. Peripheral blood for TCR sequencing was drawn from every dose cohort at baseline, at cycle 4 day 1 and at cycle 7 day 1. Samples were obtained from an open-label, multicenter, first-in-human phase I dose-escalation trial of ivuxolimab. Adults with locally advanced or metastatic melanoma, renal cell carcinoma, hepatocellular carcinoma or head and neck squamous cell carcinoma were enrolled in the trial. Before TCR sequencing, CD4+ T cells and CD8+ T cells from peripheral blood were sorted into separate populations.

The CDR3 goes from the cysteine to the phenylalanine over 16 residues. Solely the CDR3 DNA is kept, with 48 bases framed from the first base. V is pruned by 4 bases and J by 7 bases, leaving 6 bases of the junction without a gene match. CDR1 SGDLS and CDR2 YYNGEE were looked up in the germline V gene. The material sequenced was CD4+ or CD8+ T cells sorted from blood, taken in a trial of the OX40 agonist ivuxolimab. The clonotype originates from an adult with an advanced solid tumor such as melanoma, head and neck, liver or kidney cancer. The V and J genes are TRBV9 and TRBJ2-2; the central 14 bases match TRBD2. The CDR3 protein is CASSPTSGGANGELFF. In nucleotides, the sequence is TGTGCCAGCAGCCCGACTAGCGGGGGGGCTAACGGGGAGCTGTTTTTT.